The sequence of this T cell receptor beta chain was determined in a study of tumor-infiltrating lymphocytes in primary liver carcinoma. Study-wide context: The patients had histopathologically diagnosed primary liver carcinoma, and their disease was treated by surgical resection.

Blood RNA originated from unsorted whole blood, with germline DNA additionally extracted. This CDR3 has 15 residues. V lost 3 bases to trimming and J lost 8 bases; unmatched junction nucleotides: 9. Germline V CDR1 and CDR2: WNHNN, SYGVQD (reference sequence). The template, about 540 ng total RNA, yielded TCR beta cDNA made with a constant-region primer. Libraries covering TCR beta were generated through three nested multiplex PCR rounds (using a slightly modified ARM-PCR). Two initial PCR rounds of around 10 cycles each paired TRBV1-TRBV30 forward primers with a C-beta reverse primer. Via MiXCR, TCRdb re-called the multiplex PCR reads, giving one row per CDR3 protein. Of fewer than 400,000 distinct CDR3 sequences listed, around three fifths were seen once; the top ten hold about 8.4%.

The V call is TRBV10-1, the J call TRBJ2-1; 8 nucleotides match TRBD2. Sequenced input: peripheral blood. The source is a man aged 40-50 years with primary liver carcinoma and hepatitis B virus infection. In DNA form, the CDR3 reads TGCGCCAGCAGTGATATTCGCGGGAGGTTCGATGAGCAGTTCTTC. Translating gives CASSDIRGRFDEQFF.